This T cell receptor beta chain appears in the sequencing data of a study of blood T cells in healthy people across ages. Study outcomes and limitations: Roughly linear age-related decline in beta diversity appeared, significant by age around 40.

A sample-barcoded 5' primer and a J-beta primer mix were used in a second PCR of about 7 to 11 cycles. MiXCR, applied by TCRdb to the 5' RACE reads, yields one record per CDR3 protein. This table holds about 780,000 distinct CDR3 sequences, roughly 24% found once. This clonotype was observed a few times. Antigen: not known. The ends lost 4 bases at V and 3 bases at J; junction bases unmatched: 5. This CDR3 is 14 amino acids long. In germline, CDR1 is SGHRS, CDR2 YFSETQ. These data also formed part of another study, on T cells of mothers and their children. That source reports: RNA was extracted, and all of it went into cDNA synthesis at roughly 1.5 ug per 15 ul.

V gene TRBV5-1 combines with J gene TRBJ2-5, with TRBD1 identical over 8 bases. Source material: blood. The sequence derives from a boy between 5 and 17 years old in good health. DNA for the CDR3: TGCGCCAGCAGCCCCCGGACAGGGAAAGAGACCCAGTACTTC. Translation: CASSPRTGKETQYF. The full variable domain, rest sourced from reference TRBV5-1 and TRBJ2-5, is KAGVTQTPRYLIKTRGQQVTLSCSPISGHRSVSWYQQTPGQGLQFLFEYFSETQRNKGNFPGRFSGRQFSNSRSEMNVSTLELGDSALYLCASSPRTGKETQYFGPGTRLLVL.